These 18 T cell receptor beta chains were all obtained from the same sample, sequenced in a study of blood T cell repertoires in COVID-19. The data were produced by immunoSEQ multiplex PCR, yet TCRdb's version contains in-frame clones alone and is incomplete. This sample has about 440,000 clones, with 80% to 90% found just once. Sequencing used peripheral blood. These receptors all come from a woman in her twenties or thirties with acute or convalescent COVID-19.

The chain employs TRBV29-1 and TRBJ2-7, with TRBD1 as a possible D gene (8 bases). The CDR3 is made up of 13 amino acids. CDR1 and CDR2 (germline): SQVTM, ANQGSEA. Trimming removed 6 bases at V and 7 bases at J, with 19 bases between. The CDR3 loop is CSVGGTGGVEQYF. For the CDR3, the DNA is TGCAGCGTGGGGGGGACAGGTGGCGTGGAGCAGTACTTC.

The gene calls are TRBV3-1 (or the pseudogene TRBV3-2) and TRBJ2-2, with D possibly being TRBD1 (5 bases). Germline V gene sequence: CDR1 LGHDT, CDR2 YNNKEL (reference sequence). This CDR3 comprises 16 residues. Trimming shortened V by 2 bases and J by 1 base, and 11 bases separated the two germline ends. The CDR3 DNA is TGTGCCAGCAGCCAATTCTCCACAGGGAACACCGGGGAGCTGTTTTTT. Its protein product is CASSQFSTGNTGELFF.

The chain employs TRBV9 and TRBJ1-1; D is uncertain. The CDR3 has 14 residues. Germline lookup yields CDR1 SGDLS and CDR2 YYNGEE. The germline V and J ends were trimmed by 0 bases and 3 bases, with 9 bases remaining between them. The CDR3 protein is CASSVGSFDTEAFF. The CDR3 bases are TGTGCCAGCAGCGTAGGTAGTTTTGACACTGAAGCTTTCTTT. The full variable domain, completed using reference TRBV9 and TRBJ1-1, is DSGVTQTPKHLITATGQRVTLRCSPRSGDLSVYWYQQSLDQGLQFLIQYYNGEERAKGNILERFSAQQFPDLHSELNLSSLELGDSALYFCASSVGSFDTEAFFGQGTRLTVV.

V usage is TRBV5-6 and J usage is TRBJ2-1, with a weak D call TRBD1 (5 bases). The germline gives CDR1 SGHDT, CDR2 YYEEEE. CDR3 length: 13 residues. V was pared by 4 bases and J by 4 bases, with 9 bases between. CDR3 DNA: TGTGCCAGCAGCATCGACAGTTACAATGAGCAGTTCTTC. This codes for CASSIDSYNEQFF.

V gene TRBV5-1 combines with J gene TRBJ1-1, with 10 positions matching TRBD1. V lost 3 bases, J lost 7 bases, and 6 bases stayed unmatched. In germline, CDR1 is SGHRS, CDR2 YFSETQ. The CDR3 loop spans 14 amino acids. The CDR3, as DNA: TGCGCCAGCAGCTCTCCGGGACAGGGGAGTGAAGCTTTCTTT. Encoded protein: CASSSPGQGSEAFF.

This chain connects TRBV4-2 to TRBJ1-1, with a tentative D call TRBD1 (5 bases). CDR1 is LGHNA and CDR2 is YNFKEQ in the germline V gene. V lost 0 bases to trimming and J lost 2 bases, with 10 bases between them. The CDR3 is 15 amino acids. CDR3 nucleotide sequence: TGTGCCAGCAGCCAAGATAGGCAGGGAAACACTGAAGCTTTCTTT. This gives the protein CASSQDRQGNTEAFF.

The rearrangement uses TRBV3-1 (or the pseudogene TRBV3-2) and TRBJ1-1; TRBD1 aligns across 10 bases. V trimming: 3 bases; J trimming: 2 bases; junction bases outside the gene matches: 6. Germline loops: CDR1 LGHDT, CDR2 YNNKEL (reference sequence). This CDR3 contains 16 residues. CDR3 sequence: CASSHGDRGGNTEAFF. The CDR3, as DNA: TGTGCCAGCAGCCACGGGGACAGGGGCGGAAACACTGAAGCTTTCTTT.

The rearrangement uses TRBV23-1 and TRBJ2-1, with TRBD1 as a possible D gene (6 bases). TRBV23-1 is known as an ORF, though its function is uncertain. The V gene lost 10 bases and the J gene lost 8 bases, with 24 bases spanning the gap. This CDR3 contains 15 residues. The CDR3 reads CATSRCQGLGDEQFF. The CDR3 DNA sequence: TGCGCCACCTCCCGGTGCCAGGGGTTAGGAGATGAGCAGTTCTTC.

This chain joins TRBV20-1 and TRBJ2-1; TRBD2 matches 8 bases. The trim removed 7 bases at V and 7 bases at J, leaving 3 bases unmatched. CDR3 length equals 11 residues. Germline V gene sequence: CDR1 DFQATT, CDR2 SNEGSKA (reference sequence). CDR3 residues: CSVERGNEQFF. The CDR3 DNA reads as TGCAGTGTCGAGCGGGGGAATGAGCAGTTCTTC.

CDR3 DNA sequence: TGTGCCAGCAGCGCGGACAGGGGGTCCCCCCTCCACTTT. As protein: CASSADRGSPLHF. The V call is TRBV6-5, the J call TRBJ1-6; 10 bases are shared with TRBD1. The V gene's germline CDR1 is MNHEY and CDR2 SVGAGI. The CDR3 extends over 13 amino acids. V lost 6 bases to trimming and J lost 13 bases; unmatched junction nucleotides: 6.

The genes are TRBV6-5 and TRBJ1-2, with a tentative D call TRBD1 (6 bases). The germline V gene has CDR1 MNHEY and CDR2 SVGAGI. The germline V and J ends were trimmed by 10 bases and 0 bases, with 15 bases remaining between them. The CDR3 contains 14 residues. The CDR3 DNA is TGTGCCATCACCAGGGGACGGGCTAACTATGGCTACACCTTC. Amino acids: CAITRGRANYGYTF.

V is TRBV28 and J is TRBJ1-4, with D tentatively TRBD1 (5 bases). CDR1 is MDHEN, CDR2 SYDVKM, per germline. This CDR3 is 22 amino acids long. Trimming left V 3 bases short and J 4 bases short, with 33 bases between. In nucleotides, the CDR3 is TGTGCCAGCAGTTTCCGCTCAGCATACCACACGGCCAACTGGAGGGGTAATGAAAAACTGTTTTTT. Translation gives CASSFRSAYHTANWRGNEKLFF.

The CDR3, as DNA: TGCGCCAGCAGCCGGGACTATGGGGAGACCCAGTACTTC. Translated: CASSRDYGETQYF. The chain links TRBV5-1 to TRBJ2-5, with 7 bases lining up with TRBD2. The CDR3 loop spans 13 amino acids. With 4 bases clipped from V and 5 bases from J, the junction kept 5 bases outside the gene matches. CDR1 is SGHRS, CDR2 YFSETQ, per germline.

This chain connects TRBV14 to TRBJ2-5, with TRBD1 as a possible D gene (5 bases). Trimming shortened V by 4 bases and J by 5 bases, and 20 bases separated the two germline ends. This CDR3 is built from 16 residues. In germline, CDR1 is SGHDN, CDR2 FVKESK. DNA of the CDR3: TGTGCCAGCAGCCGCATGGGGCGGTCCGATGGGGAGACCCAGTACTTC. It yields the protein CASSRMGRSDGETQYF.

This chain joins TRBV28 and TRBJ1-4; D remains ambiguous. Trimming cost V 4 bases and J 8 bases, with 23 bases left between them. The germline V gene has CDR1 MDHEN and CDR2 SYDVKM. This CDR3 region has 17 residues. The CDR3 DNA follows: TGTGCCAGCAGTTCGAAGTACTCATCTAAAACTCGGGAAAAACTGTTTTTT. Protein: CASSSKYSSKTREKLFF.

This chain connects TRBV6-1 to TRBJ1-5; no definite D call. V lost 1 base and J 0 bases, leaving 22 bases between the germline ends. In germline, CDR1 is MNHNS, CDR2 SASEGT. This CDR3 spans 20 amino acids. DNA for the CDR3: TGTGCCAGCAGTGAAGGACCTTTAACAGATATTAAATATAGCAATCAGCCCCAGCATTTT. Encoded protein: CASSEGPLTDIKYSNQPQHF.

This chain joins TRBV9 and TRBJ1-6; TRBD1 is a possible D gene (5 bases). This CDR3 has 14 residues. Germline loops: CDR1 SGDLS, CDR2 YYNGEE. Trimming shortened V by 3 bases and J by 7 bases, and 11 bases separated the two germline ends. The CDR3 DNA follows: TGTGCCAGCAGCGAGGGACTCTTAAATTCACCCCTCCACTTT. Protein product: CASSEGLLNSPLHF. Full variable domain (outside the CDR3, taken from reference TRBV9 and TRBJ1-6): DSGVTQTPKHLITATGQRVTLRCSPRSGDLSVYWYQQSLDQGLQFLIQYYNGEERAKGNILERFSAQQFPDLHSELNLSSLELGDSALYFCASSEGLLNSPLHFGNGTRLTVT.

The genes are TRBV28 and TRBJ2-1; unclear D gene. CDR3 length equals 14 residues. In germline, CDR1 is MDHEN, CDR2 SYDVKM. The V end was cut by 2 bases, the J end by 10 bases, with 15 bases between. Here the CDR3 reads CASSLRVSLREQFF. The DNA for the CDR3 is TGTGCCAGCAGTTTAAGAGTCTCATTGCGGGAGCAGTTCTTC.